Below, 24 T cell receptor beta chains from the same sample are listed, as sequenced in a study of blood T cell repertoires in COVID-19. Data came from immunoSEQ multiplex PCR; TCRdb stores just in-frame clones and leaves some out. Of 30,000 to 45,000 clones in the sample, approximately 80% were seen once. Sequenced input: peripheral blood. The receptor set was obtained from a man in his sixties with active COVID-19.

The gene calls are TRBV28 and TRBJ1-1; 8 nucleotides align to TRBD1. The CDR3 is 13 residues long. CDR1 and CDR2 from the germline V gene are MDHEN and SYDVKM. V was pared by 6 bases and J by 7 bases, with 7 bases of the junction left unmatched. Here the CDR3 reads CASSSGTGIEAFF. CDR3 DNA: TGTGCCAGCAGCTCCGGGACAGGTATTGAAGCTTTCTTT. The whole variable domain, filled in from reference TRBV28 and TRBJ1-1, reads DVKVTQSSRYLVKRTGEKVFLECVQDMDHENMFWYRQDPGLGLRLIYFSYDVKMKEKGDIPEGYSVSREKKERFSLILESASTNQTSMYLCASSSGTGIEAFFGQGTRLTVV.

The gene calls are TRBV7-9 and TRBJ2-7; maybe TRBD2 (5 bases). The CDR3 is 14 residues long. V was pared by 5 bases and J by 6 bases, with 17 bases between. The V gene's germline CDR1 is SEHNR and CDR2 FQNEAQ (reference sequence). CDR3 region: CASSPETAGSEQYF. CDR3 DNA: TGTGCCAGCAGCCCCGAGACGGCGGGCAGCGAGCAGTACTTC.

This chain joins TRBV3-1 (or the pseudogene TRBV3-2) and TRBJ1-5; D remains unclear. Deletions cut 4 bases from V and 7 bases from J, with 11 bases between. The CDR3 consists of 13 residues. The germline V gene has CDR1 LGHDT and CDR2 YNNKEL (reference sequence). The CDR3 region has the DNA TGTGCCAGCAGCCGTGGGGAGAAACAGCCCCAGCATTTT. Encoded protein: CASSRGEKQPQHF.

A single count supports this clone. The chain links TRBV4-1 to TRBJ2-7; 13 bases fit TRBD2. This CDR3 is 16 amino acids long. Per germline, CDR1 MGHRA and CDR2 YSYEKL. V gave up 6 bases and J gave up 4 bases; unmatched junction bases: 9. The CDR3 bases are TGCGCCAGCAGGGGGATCGGACTAGCGGGAGCTTACGAGCAGTACTTC. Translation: CASRGIGLAGAYEQYF.

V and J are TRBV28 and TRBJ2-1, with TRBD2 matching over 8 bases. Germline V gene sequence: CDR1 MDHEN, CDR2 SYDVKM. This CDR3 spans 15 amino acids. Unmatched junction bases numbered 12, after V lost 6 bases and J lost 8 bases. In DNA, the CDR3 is TGTGCCAGCAGCTGGGTAGCGGGGTTGGTAGATGAGCAGTTCTTC. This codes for CASSWVAGLVDEQFF.

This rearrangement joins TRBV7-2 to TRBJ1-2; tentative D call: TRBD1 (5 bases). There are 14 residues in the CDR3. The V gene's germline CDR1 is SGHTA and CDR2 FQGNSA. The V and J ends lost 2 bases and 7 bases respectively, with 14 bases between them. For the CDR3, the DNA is TGTGCCAGCAGCTTAAGTACAGGTTTAGGTGGCTACACCTTC. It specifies CASSLSTGLGGYTF. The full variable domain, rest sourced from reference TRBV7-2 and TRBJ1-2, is GAGVSQSPSNKVTEKGKDVELRCDPISGHTALYWYRQSLGQGLEFLIYFQGNSAPDKSGLPSDRFSAERTGGSVSTLTIQRTQQEDSAVYLCASSLSTGLGGYTFGSGTRLTVV.

CDR3 amino acids: CASSQGGAGGISPLHF. CDR3 in DNA: TGTGCCAGCAGCCAAGGAGGGGCCGGGGGAATTTCACCCCTCCACTTT. The chain joins TRBV3-1 (or the pseudogene TRBV3-2) to TRBJ1-6, with D possibly being TRBD1 (5 bases). Deletions cut 1 base from V and 9 bases from J, with 16 bases between. The CDR3 is 16 residues long. Looked up from germline, CDR1 is LGHDT and CDR2 is YNNKEL (reference sequence).

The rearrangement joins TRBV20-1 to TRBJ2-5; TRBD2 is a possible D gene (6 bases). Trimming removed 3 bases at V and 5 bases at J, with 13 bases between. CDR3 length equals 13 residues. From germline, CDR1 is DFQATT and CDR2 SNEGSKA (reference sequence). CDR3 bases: TGCAGTGCTAGTGAGGAGGGGAGGGAGACCCAGTACTTC. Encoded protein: CSASEEGRETQYF.

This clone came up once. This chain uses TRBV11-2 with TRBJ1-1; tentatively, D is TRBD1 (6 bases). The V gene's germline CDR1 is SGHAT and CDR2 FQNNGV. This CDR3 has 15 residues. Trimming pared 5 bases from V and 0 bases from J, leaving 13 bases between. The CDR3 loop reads CASSLTTGLNTEAFF. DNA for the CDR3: TGTGCCAGCAGCCTTACGACAGGACTGAACACTGAAGCTTTCTTT.

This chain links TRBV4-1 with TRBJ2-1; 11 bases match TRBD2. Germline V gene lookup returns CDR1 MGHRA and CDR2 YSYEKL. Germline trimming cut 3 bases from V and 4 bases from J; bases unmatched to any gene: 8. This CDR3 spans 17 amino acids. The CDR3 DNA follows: TGCGCCAGCAGCCAGGGCGGACTAGCGGGCAAATACAATGAGCAGTTCTTC. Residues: CASSQGGLAGKYNEQFF.

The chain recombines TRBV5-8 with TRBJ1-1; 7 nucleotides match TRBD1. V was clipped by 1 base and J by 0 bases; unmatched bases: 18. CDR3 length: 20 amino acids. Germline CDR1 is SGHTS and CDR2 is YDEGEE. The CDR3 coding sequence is TGTGCCAGCAGCTTGAGGTCCAGGAAAGAGACAGGGTCCCTGAACACTGAAGCTTTCTTT. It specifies CASSLRSRKETGSLNTEAFF.

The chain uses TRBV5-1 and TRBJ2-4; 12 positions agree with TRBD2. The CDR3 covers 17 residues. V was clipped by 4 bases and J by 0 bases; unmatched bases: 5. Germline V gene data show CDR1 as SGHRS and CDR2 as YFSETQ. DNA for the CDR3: TGCGCCAGCAGCCCCCGGGGACTAGCGGGAGCCAAAAACATTCAGTACTTC. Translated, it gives CASSPRGLAGAKNIQYF.

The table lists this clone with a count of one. For the CDR3, the DNA is TGTGCCAGCAGCTTAGTCGCGACAGGGGGGTGGTATGGCTACACCTTC. Translation: CASSLVATGGWYGYTF. The chain has TRBV7-8 and TRBJ1-2; TRBD1 matches 9 bases. CDR1 is SGHVS and CDR2 is FQNEAQ in the germline V gene. The trim removed 1 base at V and 5 bases at J, leaving 8 bases unmatched. This CDR3 spans 16 amino acids.

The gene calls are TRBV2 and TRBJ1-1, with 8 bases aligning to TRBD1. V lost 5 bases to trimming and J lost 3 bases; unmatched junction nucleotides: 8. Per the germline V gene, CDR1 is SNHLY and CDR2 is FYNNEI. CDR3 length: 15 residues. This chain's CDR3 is CASSQRTGTYTEAFF. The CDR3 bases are TGTGCCAGCAGTCAACGGACAGGGACATACACTGAAGCTTTCTTT.

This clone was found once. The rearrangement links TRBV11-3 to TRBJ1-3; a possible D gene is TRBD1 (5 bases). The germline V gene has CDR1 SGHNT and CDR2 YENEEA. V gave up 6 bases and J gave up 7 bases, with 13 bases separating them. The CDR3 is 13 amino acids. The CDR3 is CASRATGANTIYF. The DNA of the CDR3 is TGTGCCAGCAGGGCCACAGGAGCTAACACCATATATTTT. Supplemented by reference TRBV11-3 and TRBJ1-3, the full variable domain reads EAGVVQSPRYKIIEKKQPVAFWCNPISGHNTLYWYLQNLGQGPELLIRYENEEAVDDSQLPKDRFSAERLKGVDSTLKIQPAELGDSAVYLCASRATGANTIYFGEGSWLTVV.

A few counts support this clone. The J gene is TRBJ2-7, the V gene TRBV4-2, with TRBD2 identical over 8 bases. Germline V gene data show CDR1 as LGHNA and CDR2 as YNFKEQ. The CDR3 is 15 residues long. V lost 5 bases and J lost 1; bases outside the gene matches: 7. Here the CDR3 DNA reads TGTGCCAGCAGCAACGGGGGGGTTGAATCCTACGAGCAGTACTTC. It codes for CASSNGGVESYEQYF.

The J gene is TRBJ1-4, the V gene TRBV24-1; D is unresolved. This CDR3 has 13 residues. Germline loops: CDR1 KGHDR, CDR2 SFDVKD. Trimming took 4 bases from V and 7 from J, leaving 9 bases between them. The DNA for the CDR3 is TGTGCCACCAGTGAACGACGGGGTGAAAAACTGTTTTTT. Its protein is CATSERRGEKLFF.

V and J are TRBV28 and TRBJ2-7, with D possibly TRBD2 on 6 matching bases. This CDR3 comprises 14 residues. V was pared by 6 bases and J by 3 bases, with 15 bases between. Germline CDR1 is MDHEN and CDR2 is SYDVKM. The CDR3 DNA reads TGTGCCAGCAGCCCAACAGTGGGGGGCTACGAGCAGTACTTC. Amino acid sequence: CASSPTVGGYEQYF. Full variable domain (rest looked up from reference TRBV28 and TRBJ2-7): DVKVTQSSRYLVKRTGEKVFLECVQDMDHENMFWYRQDPGLGLRLIYFSYDVKMKEKGDIPEGYSVSREKKERFSLILESASTNQTSMYLCASSPTVGGYEQYFGPGTRLTVT.

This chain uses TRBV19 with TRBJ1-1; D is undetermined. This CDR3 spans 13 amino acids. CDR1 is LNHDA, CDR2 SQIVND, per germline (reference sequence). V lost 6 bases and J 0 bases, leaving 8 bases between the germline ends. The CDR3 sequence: CASRSHLNTEAFF. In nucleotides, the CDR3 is TGTGCCAGTAGGTCACATTTGAACACTGAAGCTTTCTTT.

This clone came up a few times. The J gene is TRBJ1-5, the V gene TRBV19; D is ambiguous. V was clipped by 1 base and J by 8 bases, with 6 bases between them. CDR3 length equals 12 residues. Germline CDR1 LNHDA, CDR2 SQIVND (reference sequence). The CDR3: CASSIGPEPQHF. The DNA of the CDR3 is TGTGCCAGTAGTATAGGTCCGGAGCCCCAGCATTTT.

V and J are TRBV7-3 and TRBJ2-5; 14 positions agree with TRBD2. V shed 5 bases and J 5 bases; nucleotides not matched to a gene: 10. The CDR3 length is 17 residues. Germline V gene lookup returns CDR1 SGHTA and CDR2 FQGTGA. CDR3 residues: CASSRRGLAGVRETQYF. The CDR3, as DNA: TGTGCCAGCAGCCGAAGGGGACTAGCGGGAGTCAGGGAGACCCAGTACTTC.

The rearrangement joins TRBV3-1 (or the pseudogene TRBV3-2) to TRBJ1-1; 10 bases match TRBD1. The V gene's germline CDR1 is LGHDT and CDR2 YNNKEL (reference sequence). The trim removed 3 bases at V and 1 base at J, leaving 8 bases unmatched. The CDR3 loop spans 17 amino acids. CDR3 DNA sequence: TGTGCCAGCAGCCAGAGGGACAGGGGAAGGGGGAACACTGAAGCTTTCTTT. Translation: CASSQRDRGRGNTEAFF.

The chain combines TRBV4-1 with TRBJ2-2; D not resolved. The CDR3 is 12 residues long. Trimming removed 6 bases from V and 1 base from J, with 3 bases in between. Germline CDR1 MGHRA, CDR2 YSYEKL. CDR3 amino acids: CASSRNTGELFF. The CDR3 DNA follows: TGCGCCAGCAGTCGGAACACCGGGGAGCTGTTTTTT.

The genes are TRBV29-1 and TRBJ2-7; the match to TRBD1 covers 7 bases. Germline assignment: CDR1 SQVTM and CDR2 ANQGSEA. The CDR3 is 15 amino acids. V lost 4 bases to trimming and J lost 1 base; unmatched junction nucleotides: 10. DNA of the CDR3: TGCAGCGTTGCTCCCCGGACAGGATGGTCCTACGAGCAGTACTTC. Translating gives CSVAPRTGWSYEQYF.